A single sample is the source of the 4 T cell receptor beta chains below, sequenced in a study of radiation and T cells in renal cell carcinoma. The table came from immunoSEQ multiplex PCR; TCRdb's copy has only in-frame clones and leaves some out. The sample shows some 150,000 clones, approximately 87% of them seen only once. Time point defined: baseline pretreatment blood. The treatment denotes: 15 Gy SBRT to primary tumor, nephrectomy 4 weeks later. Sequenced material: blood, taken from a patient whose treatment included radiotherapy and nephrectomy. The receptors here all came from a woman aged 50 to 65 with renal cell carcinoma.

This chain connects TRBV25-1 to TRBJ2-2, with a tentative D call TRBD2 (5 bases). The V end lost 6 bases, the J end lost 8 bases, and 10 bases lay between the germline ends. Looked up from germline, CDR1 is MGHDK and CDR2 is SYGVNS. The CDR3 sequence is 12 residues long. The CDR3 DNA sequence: TGTGCCAGCAGGCCGGAGGTAGGGGAGCTGTTTTTT. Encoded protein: CASRPEVGELFF.

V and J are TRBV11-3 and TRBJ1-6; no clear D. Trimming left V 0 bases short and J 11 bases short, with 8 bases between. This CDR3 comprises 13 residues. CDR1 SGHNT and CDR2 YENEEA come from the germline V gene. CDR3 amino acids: CASSLDRGAPLHF. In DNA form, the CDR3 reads TGTGCCAGCAGCTTAGATCGTGGGGCACCCCTCCACTTT. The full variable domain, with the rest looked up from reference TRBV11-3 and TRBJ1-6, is EAGVVQSPRYKIIEKKQPVAFWCNPISGHNTLYWYLQNLGQGPELLIRYENEEAVDDSQLPKDRFSAERLKGVDSTLKIQPAELGDSAVYLCASSLDRGAPLHFGNGTRLTVT.

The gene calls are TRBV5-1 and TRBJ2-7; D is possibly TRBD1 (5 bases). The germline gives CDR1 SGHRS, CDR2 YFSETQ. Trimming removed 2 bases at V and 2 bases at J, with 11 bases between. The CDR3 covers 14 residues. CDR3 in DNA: TGCGCCAGCAGCTTTGTTGGCAGGGCCTACGAGCAGTACTTC. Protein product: CASSFVGRAYEQYF. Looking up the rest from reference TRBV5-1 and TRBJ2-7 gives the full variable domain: KAGVTQTPRYLIKTRGQQVTLSCSPISGHRSVSWYQQTPGQGLQFLFEYFSETQRNKGNFPGRFSGRQFSNSRSEMNVSTLELGDSALYLCASSFVGRAYEQYFGPGTRLTVT.

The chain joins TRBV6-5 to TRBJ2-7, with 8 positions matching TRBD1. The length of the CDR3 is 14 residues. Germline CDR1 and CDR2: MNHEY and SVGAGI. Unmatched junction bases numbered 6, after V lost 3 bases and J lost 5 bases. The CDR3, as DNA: TGTGCCAGCAGTTATGGCAGGGGGCTGGACGAGCAGTACTTC. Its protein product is CASSYGRGLDEQYF.